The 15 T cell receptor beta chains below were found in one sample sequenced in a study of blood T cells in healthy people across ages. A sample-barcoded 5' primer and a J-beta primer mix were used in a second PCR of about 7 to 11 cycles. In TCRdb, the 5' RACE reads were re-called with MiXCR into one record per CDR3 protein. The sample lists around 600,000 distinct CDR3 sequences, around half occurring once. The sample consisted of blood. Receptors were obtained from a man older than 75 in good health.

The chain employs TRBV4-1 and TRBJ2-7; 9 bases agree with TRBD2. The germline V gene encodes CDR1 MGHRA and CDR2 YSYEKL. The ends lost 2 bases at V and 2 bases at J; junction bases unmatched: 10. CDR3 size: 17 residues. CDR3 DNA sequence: TGCGCCAGCAGCCAACTTCTGGGAGCGGGGGGAGCCTACGAGCAGTACTTC. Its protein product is CASSQLLGAGGAYEQYF.

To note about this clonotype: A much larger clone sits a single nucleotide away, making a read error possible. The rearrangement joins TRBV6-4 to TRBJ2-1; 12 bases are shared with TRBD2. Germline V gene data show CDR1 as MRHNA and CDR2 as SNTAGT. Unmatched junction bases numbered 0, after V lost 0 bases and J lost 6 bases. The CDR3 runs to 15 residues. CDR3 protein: CASSDSTSGSNEQFF. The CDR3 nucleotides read TGTGCCAGCAGTGACTCGACTAGCGGGAGCAATGAGCAGTTCTTC.

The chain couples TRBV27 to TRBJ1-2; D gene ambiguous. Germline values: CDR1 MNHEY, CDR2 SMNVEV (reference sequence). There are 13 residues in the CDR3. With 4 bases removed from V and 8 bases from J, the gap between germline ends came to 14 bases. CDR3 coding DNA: TGTGCCAGCAGTTCCCCTACAGCGAGAGGCTACACCTTC. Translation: CASSSPTARGYTF.

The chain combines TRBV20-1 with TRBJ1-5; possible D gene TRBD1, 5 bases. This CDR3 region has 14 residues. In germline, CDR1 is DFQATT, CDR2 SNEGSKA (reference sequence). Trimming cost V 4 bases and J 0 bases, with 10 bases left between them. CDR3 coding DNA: TGCAGTGCTATCGGGGGATCTAGCAATCAGCCCCAGCATTTT. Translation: CSAIGGSSNQPQHF.

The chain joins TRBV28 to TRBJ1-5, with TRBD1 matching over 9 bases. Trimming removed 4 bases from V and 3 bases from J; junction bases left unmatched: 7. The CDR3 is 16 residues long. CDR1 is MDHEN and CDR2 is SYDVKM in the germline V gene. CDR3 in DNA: TGTGCCAGCAGTTCATACGACAGGGGGTTCAATCAGCCCCAGCATTTT. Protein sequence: CASSSYDRGFNQPQHF.

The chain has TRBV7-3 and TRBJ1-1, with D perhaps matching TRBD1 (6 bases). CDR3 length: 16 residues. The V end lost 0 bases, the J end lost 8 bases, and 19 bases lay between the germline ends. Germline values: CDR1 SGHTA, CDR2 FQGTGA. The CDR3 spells CASSLTPLTGVGEAFF. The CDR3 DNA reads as TGTGCCAGCAGCTTAACCCCCCTGACAGGAGTGGGGGAAGCTTTCTTT.

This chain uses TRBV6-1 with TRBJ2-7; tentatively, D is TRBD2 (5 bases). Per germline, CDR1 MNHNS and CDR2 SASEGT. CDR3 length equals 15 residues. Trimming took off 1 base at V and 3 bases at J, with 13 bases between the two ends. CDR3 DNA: TGTGCCAGCAGTGAAGGGCTAGCCCACCTCTACGAGCAGTACTTC. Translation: CASSEGLAHLYEQYF.

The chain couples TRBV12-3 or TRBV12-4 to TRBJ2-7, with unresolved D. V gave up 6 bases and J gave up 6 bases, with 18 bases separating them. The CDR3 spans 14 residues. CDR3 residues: CASSPNTESFEQYF. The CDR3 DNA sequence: TGTGCCAGCAGCCCAAACACGGAAAGTTTCGAGCAGTACTTC.

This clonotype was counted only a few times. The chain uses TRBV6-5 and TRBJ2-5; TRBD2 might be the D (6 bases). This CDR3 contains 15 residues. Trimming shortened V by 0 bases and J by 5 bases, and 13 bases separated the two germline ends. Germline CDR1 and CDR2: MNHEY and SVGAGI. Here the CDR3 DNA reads TGTGCCAGCAGTTACTCGGGGGGAGGCGGCGAGACCCAGTACTTC. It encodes CASSYSGGGGETQYF.

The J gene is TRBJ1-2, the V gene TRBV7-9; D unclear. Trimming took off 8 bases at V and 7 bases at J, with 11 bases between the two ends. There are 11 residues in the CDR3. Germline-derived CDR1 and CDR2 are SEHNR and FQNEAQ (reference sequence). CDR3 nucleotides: TGTGCCAGCGGATTTGATGGTGGCTACACCTTC. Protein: CASGFDGGYTF.

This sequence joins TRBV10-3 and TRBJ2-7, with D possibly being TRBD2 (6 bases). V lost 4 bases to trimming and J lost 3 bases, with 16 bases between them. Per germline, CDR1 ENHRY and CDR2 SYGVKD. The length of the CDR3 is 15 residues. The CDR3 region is CAISGSEWRDYEQYF. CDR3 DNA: TGTGCCATCAGTGGGTCAGAGTGGAGGGACTACGAGCAGTACTTC.

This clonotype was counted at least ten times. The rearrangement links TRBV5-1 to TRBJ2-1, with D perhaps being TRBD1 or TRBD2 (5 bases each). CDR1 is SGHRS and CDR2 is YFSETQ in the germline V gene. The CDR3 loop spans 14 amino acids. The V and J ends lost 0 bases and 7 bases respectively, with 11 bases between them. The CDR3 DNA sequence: TGCGCCAGCAGCTTGGGGGGGACCGATAATGAGCAGTTCTTC. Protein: CASSLGGTDNEQFF.

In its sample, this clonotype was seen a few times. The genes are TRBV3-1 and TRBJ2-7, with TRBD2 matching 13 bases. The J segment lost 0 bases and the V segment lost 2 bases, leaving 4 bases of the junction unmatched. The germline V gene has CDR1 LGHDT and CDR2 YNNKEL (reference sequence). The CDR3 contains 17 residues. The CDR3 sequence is CASSQPGLAGVSYEQYF. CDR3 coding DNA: TGTGCCAGCAGCCAACCAGGACTAGCGGGAGTCTCCTACGAGCAGTACTTC.

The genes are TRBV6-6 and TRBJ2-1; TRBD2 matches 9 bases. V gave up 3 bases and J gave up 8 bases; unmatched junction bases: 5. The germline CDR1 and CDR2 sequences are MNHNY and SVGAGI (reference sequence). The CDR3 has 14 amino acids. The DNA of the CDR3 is TGTGCCAGCAGTTATGGCGGGGGGGCCTATGAGCAGTTCTTC. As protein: CASSYGGGAYEQFF.

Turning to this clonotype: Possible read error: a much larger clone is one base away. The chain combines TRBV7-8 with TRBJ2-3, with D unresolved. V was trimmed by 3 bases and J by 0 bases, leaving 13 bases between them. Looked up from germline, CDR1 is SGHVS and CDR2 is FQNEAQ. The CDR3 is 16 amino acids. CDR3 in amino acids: CASSFEVLGSTDTQYF. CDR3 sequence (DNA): TGTGCCAGCAGCTTCGAGGTACTGGGGAGCACAGATACGCAGTATTTT. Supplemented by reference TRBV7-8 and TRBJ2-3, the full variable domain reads GAGVSQSPRYKVAKRGQDVALRCDPISGHVSLFWYQQALGQGPEFLTYFQNEAQLDKSGLPSDRFFAERPEGSVSTLKIQRTQQEDSAVYLCASSFEVLGSTDTQYFGPGTRLTVL.